The 15 T cell receptor beta chains below come from one sample, sequenced in a study of PD-1 blockade in classical Hodgkin lymphoma. Each patient relapsed following autologous stem cell transplantation, and prior brentuximab vedotin exposure differed. Clones were sequenced by immunoSEQ multiplex PCR, and TCRdb holds only the in-frame ones, with some missing. The sample has about 13,000 clones; about 82% are singletons. The source was peripheral blood mononuclear cells (PBMCs), collected at baseline. The receptors come from a human donor with classical Hodgkin lymphoma.

This chain links TRBV25-1 with TRBJ2-3; 11 bases agree with TRBD2. The germline V gene has CDR1 MGHDK and CDR2 SYGVNS. The trim removed 2 bases at V and 5 bases at J, leaving 9 bases unmatched. The CDR3 is 17 residues long. Here the CDR3 DNA reads TGTGCCAGCAGTGAAGGGGTCCTAGCGGGGGGAAGAGATACGCAGTATTTT. It yields the protein CASSEGVLAGGRDTQYF.

The rearrangement joins TRBV11-2 to TRBJ2-5; D perhaps matches TRBD2 (7 bases). This CDR3 region has 18 residues. Deletions cut 5 bases from V and 5 bases from J, with 27 bases between. From germline, CDR1 is SGHAT and CDR2 FQNNGV. The CDR3: CASSTIHGGQGWVETQYF. The CDR3 DNA sequence: TGTGCCAGCAGCACCATCCACGGGGGGCAGGGCTGGGTGGAGACCCAGTACTTC.

The rearrangement joins TRBV4-1 to TRBJ1-4; D may be TRBD1 (5 bases). In germline, CDR1 is MGHRA, CDR2 YSYEKL. V gave up 2 bases and J gave up 2 bases, with 9 bases separating them. This CDR3 spans 15 amino acids. CDR3 DNA sequence: TGCGCCAGCAGCCAAAGCGGGGGGACTAATGAAAAACTGTTTTTT. Translated: CASSQSGGTNEKLFF.

The gene calls are TRBV7-2 and TRBJ2-2, with 10 bases aligning to TRBD2. With V trimmed by 7 bases and J by 7 bases, 9 bases remained unmatched. Germline CDR1 SGHTA, CDR2 FQGNSA. The CDR3 contains 15 residues. CDR3 sequence (DNA): TGTGCCAGCACGTCTACTAGCGGGGTAGTCGGGGAGCTGTTTTTT. It codes for CASTSTSGVVGELFF.

J is TRBJ2-3 and V is TRBV11-2, with 13 positions matching TRBD2. The CDR3 covers 16 residues. The germline CDR1 and CDR2 sequences are SGHAT and FQNNGV. Losses at the gene ends were 5 bases for V and 5 bases for J; bases not matched to a gene: 7. CDR3 region: CASSPGLAGDVDTQYF. DNA of the CDR3: TGTGCCAGCAGCCCCGGACTAGCGGGGGATGTAGATACGCAGTATTTT.

The chain employs TRBV7-2 and TRBJ1-2, with TRBD1 as a possible D gene (6 bases). Germline V gives CDR1 SGHTA, CDR2 FQGNSA. Trimming stripped 7 bases from V and 2 bases from J, with 20 bases between. The CDR3 has 16 residues. In DNA, the CDR3 is TGTGCCAGCAACAAAGCCCCGGGGGCCTGGAACTATGGCTACACCTTC. As protein: CASNKAPGAWNYGYTF.

The chain recombines TRBV7-9 with TRBJ1-1; D not certain. Germline values: CDR1 SEHNR, CDR2 FQNEAQ (reference sequence). V was trimmed by 2 bases and J by 3 bases, leaving 7 bases between them. The CDR3 has 13 amino acids. The CDR3 reads CASSLFEDTEAFF. For the CDR3, the DNA is TGTGCCAGCAGCTTATTTGAGGACACTGAAGCTTTCTTT.

The gene calls are TRBV28 and TRBJ1-5; no reliable D call. V lost 4 bases and J lost 1, with 11 bases in between. Per germline, CDR1 MDHEN and CDR2 SYDVKM. CDR3 length: 15 residues. The DNA of the CDR3 is TGTGCCAGCAGTTCCCATGAGGTGAGCAATCAGCCCCAGCATTTT. It encodes CASSSHEVSNQPQHF.

This chain joins TRBV7-2 and TRBJ1-4; D not resolved. CDR3 length: 13 residues. V was cut by 4 bases and J by 8 bases, with 11 bases left in between. CDR1 and CDR2 from the germline V gene are SGHTA and FQGNSA. The CDR3 is CASSSSLGEKLFF. For the CDR3, the DNA is TGTGCCAGCAGCTCGTCGTTAGGGGAAAAACTGTTTTTT.

The J gene is TRBJ2-4, the V gene TRBV5-4, with D perhaps matching TRBD2 (6 bases). The CDR3 has 14 residues. The V gene lost 2 bases and the J gene lost 3 bases, with 9 bases spanning the gap. Germline CDR1 is SGHNT and CDR2 is YYREEE (reference sequence). CDR3 protein: CASSFWGVKNIQYF. In DNA form, the CDR3 reads TGTGCCAGCAGCTTCTGGGGGGTCAAAAACATTCAGTACTTC.

This clone was detected a few times. The chain carries TRBV30 and TRBJ1-1, with D perhaps matching TRBD1 (5 bases). V was shortened by 3 bases and J by 5 bases, with 22 bases between the two germline ends. Germline CDR1 and CDR2: GTSNPN and SVGIG (reference sequence). CDR3 length: 16 residues. CDR3 region: CAWRGRRGEMTTEAFF. The CDR3, as DNA: TGTGCCTGGAGAGGGCGGAGGGGCGAAATGACTACTGAAGCTTTCTTT.

Comment on this clone: Other nucleotide sequences from this sample produce the same CDR3. The chain carries TRBV6-5 and TRBJ2-7; D unclear. Germline values: CDR1 MNHEY, CDR2 SVGAGI. V lost 2 bases, J lost 3 bases, and 14 bases lay in between. The CDR3 runs to 15 residues. CDR3 DNA: TGTGCCAGCAGTTACGGAATTACAATCCTCTACGAGCAGTACTTC. This gives the protein CASSYGITILYEQYF.

This clone showed up just a few times. In nucleotides, the CDR3 is TGTGCCAGCAGCGCCGGGACCAAGAACACCGGGGAGCTGTTTTTT. Its translation is CASSAGTKNTGELFF. The chain recombines TRBV11-3 with TRBJ2-2, with D perhaps assigned TRBD1 or TRBD2 (5 bases each). V was shortened by 5 bases and J by 1 base, with 11 bases between the two germline ends. The CDR3 runs 15 residues. Per the germline V gene, CDR1 is SGHNT and CDR2 is YENEEA.

This clone is labeled medium-sized. The V and J genes are TRBV6-5 and TRBJ1-1; D is perhaps TRBD1 (5 bases). Germline-derived CDR1 and CDR2 are MNHEY and SVGAGI. V was pared by 3 bases and J by 4 bases, with 12 bases between. This CDR3 has 14 amino acids. This CDR3 is CASSYSGVSTEAFF. CDR3 sequence (DNA): TGTGCCAGCAGTTATTCGGGGGTTAGCACTGAAGCTTTCTTT.

This clone was seen more than once but under ten times. The V gene is TRBV6-1, the J gene TRBJ2-2; 7 bases are shared with TRBD1. Germline loops: CDR1 MNHNS, CDR2 SASEGT. The CDR3 spans 13 residues. Trimming removed 4 bases from V and 7 bases from J; junction bases left unmatched: 3. The CDR3 sequence: CASSGQGIGELFF. DNA for the CDR3: TGTGCCAGCAGTGGACAGGGTATCGGGGAGCTGTTTTTT.